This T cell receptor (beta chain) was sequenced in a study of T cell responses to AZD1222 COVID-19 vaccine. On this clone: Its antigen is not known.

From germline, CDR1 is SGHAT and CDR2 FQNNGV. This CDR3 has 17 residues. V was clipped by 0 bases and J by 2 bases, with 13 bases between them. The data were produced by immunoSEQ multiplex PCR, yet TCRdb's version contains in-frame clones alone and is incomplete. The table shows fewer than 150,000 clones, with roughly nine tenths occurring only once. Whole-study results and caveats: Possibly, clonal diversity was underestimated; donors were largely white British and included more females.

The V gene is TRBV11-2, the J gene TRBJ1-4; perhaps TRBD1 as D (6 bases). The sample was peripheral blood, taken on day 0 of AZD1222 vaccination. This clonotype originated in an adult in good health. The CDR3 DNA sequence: TGTGCCAGCAGCTTAGATCTCGGGGGGCTCACTAATGAAAAACTGTTTTTT. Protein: CASSLDLGGLTNEKLFF.